This T cell receptor (beta chain) emerged from a study of blood T cell repertoires in COVID-19. Study details: Acute and convalescent COVID-19 samples came from the United States, Italy and Spain. PBMCs, B-cell-depleted T cells, or T cells were the source of the cDNA or gDNA that made up the material.

In the original processing: Amplification of reference gene primers was used by the study to estimate nucleated cell counts. The data were produced by immunoSEQ multiplex PCR, yet TCRdb's version contains in-frame clones alone and is incomplete. D and trimming were read from the DNA, whereas the V and J calls and clone size are those reported in that table. The sample yields fewer than 150,000 clones, 65% to 85% seen once. V was trimmed by 4 bases and J by 4 bases, leaving 13 bases between them. The CDR3 contains 14 residues. Germline CDR1 and CDR2: LGHDT and YNNKEL (reference sequence). This chain joins TRBV3-1 (or the pseudogene TRBV3-2) and TRBJ1-1; D is undetermined. The clonotype comes from a human donor in a cohort sampled during active COVID-19. The specimen sequenced was peripheral blood. The CDR3 DNA reads TGTGCCAGCAGCCCTAGAATAGACTTCACTGAAGCTTTCTTT. Translated: CASSPRIDFTEAFF.